Presented here are 21 T cell receptor beta chains from one specimen sequenced in a study of blood T cell repertoires in COVID-19. Here immunoSEQ multiplex PCR was the method, and the copy in TCRdb shows in-frame clones only, minus some. Of some 210,000 clones listed, approximately 80% were seen once; the top ten hold approximately 4.6%. The material sequenced was PBMCs or T cells enriched from blood (not recorded which). The receptor source for this set is a man aged 25-40 years with acute COVID-19.

The V and J genes are TRBV2 and TRBJ1-1, with D hard to call. Trimming stripped 2 bases from V and 5 bases from J, with 12 bases between. Germline V gene sequence: CDR1 SNHLY, CDR2 FYNNEI. The CDR3 consists of 14 residues. In DNA, the CDR3 is TGTGCCAGCAGTGAACGATGGCCGAGGACTGAAGCTTTCTTT. It translates to CASSERWPRTEAFF.

The J gene is TRBJ2-5, the V gene TRBV5-4; possible D gene TRBD1, 5 bases. V lost 0 bases to trimming and J lost 3 bases, with 6 bases between them. This CDR3 comprises 13 residues. Looked up from germline, CDR1 is SGHNT and CDR2 is YYREEE (reference sequence). This CDR3 reads CASSLGQKETQYF. Written as DNA, the CDR3 is TGTGCCAGCAGCTTGGGACAGAAAGAGACCCAGTACTTC.

V is TRBV7-9 and J is TRBJ1-6; the D gene is possibly TRBD1 (6 bases). Germline CDR1 SEHNR, CDR2 FQNEAQ (reference sequence). The CDR3 contains 14 residues. The ends were cut back, 3 bases at V and 10 bases at J, with 13 bases in the middle. CDR3 nucleotide sequence: TGTGCCAGCAGCTTGGACAGCCGGCGCTCACCCCTCCACTTT. Translated, it gives CASSLDSRRSPLHF. Full variable domain (remainder filled in from reference TRBV7-9 and TRBJ1-6): DTGVSQNPRHKITKRGQNVTFRCDPISEHNRLYWYRQTLGQGPEFLTYFQNEAQLEKSRLLSDRFSAERPKGSFSTLEIQRTEQGDSAMYLCASSLDSRRSPLHFGNGTRLTVT.

The chain joins TRBV4-2 to TRBJ2-1; a possible D gene is TRBD2 (5 bases). Germline V gene data show CDR1 as LGHNA and CDR2 as YNFKEQ. The CDR3 is 15 residues long. The germline V and J ends were trimmed by 1 base and 2 bases, with 9 bases remaining between them. The CDR3 loop reads CASSQVLATYNEQFF. The CDR3 DNA is TGTGCCAGCAGCCAAGTCCTAGCCACCTACAATGAGCAGTTCTTC.

V usage is TRBV14 and J usage is TRBJ1-2, with no clear D. From germline, CDR1 is SGHDN and CDR2 FVKESK. There are 16 residues in the CDR3. V was cut by 3 bases and J by 8 bases, with 22 bases left in between. CDR3 loop: CASSHTRAGPLWGYTF. CDR3 nucleotide sequence: TGTGCCAGCAGCCACACGAGGGCCGGACCGTTATGGGGCTACACCTTC.

This clone has only one observation. The chain joins TRBV27 to TRBJ1-6; TRBD1 might be the D (5 bases). The V end lost 5 bases, the J end lost 0 bases, and 11 bases lay between the germline ends. The germline V gene encodes CDR1 MNHEY and CDR2 SMNVEV (reference sequence). CDR3 length equals 16 residues. For the CDR3, the DNA is TGTGCCAGCAGTCTAGACAGAAGCTCCTATAATTCACCCCTCCACTTT. Translated: CASSLDRSSYNSPLHF.

This chain joins TRBV9 and TRBJ2-1; 9 bases agree with TRBD1. CDR3 length equals 15 residues. V dropped 3 bases and J dropped 4; count of bases not matched to a gene: 5. Germline loops: CDR1 SGDLS, CDR2 YYNGEE. CDR3 region: CASSGGQGIYNEQFF. CDR3 bases: TGTGCCAGCAGCGGAGGACAGGGGATATACAATGAGCAGTTCTTC.

The rearrangement joins TRBV11-2 to TRBJ1-1; D gene ambiguous. The CDR3 has 12 amino acids. V lost 1 base, J lost 7 bases, and 7 bases lay in between. CDR1 and CDR2 (germline): SGHAT, FQNNGV. The CDR3 nucleotides read TGTGCCAGCAGCTTAGCGGGTGGTGAAGCTTTCTTT. It codes for CASSLAGGEAFF.

The J gene is TRBJ2-3, the V gene TRBV6-6; TRBD1 matches 7 bases. Trimming took 4 bases from V and 3 from J; bases not matched to a gene: 7. This CDR3 comprises 15 residues. The germline V gene encodes CDR1 MNHNY and CDR2 SVGAGI (reference sequence). As DNA, the CDR3 is TGTGCCAGCAGTTTCTACAGGGGTCCAACAGATACGCAGTATTTT. It is translated as CASSFYRGPTDTQYF.

The rearrangement uses TRBV27 and TRBJ1-1; D may be TRBD1 (6 bases). This CDR3 region has 18 residues. Trimming removed 0 bases from V and 6 bases from J, with 23 bases in between. CDR1 and CDR2 from the germline V gene are MNHEY and SMNVEV (reference sequence). CDR3 DNA sequence: TGTGCCAGCAGTTTATCGTTGGGCAGGGGAGGGGTTTTGGCTGAAGCTTTCTTT. This gives the protein CASSLSLGRGGVLAEAFF.

About this clone itself: The sample has other DNA sequences that encode this CDR3 too. The chain is built from TRBV2 and TRBJ1-4; TRBD1 agrees at 9 bases. Germline V gene lookup returns CDR1 SNHLY and CDR2 FYNNEI. The CDR3 is 15 amino acids. Trimming took 6 bases from V and 0 from J; bases not matched to a gene: 2. The CDR3 spells CASSGQGSTNEKLFF. DNA for the CDR3: TGTGCCAGCAGCGGACAGGGGTCAACTAATGAAAAACTGTTTTTT.

V gene TRBV3-1 (or the pseudogene TRBV3-2) combines with J gene TRBJ1-1; possibly TRBD1 for D (6 bases). This CDR3 region has 15 residues. From germline, CDR1 is LGHDT and CDR2 YNNKEL (reference sequence). V dropped 6 bases and J dropped 0 bases, with 14 bases sitting between them. The CDR3 nucleotides read TGTGCCAGCAGTCGGGACATTAGTATGAACACTGAAGCTTTCTTT. It specifies CASSRDISMNTEAFF.

On this clone: In this CDR3 the conserved last residue, phenylalanine or tryptophan, is missing, so a read error is likely. No DNA is shown, since the ends of the CDR3 on it are uncertain; the CDR3 is the one TCRdb lists. The chain links TRBV5-6 to TRBJ1-2; the table names TRBD1, a call not compared with the DNA. The CDR3 is made up of 12 amino acids, end residues included. CDR1 is SGHDT and CDR2 is YYEEEE in the germline V gene. CDR3 amino acids: CASSSMTGREFV.

This clone was picked up a small number of times. The chain has TRBV27 and TRBJ1-1; 10 positions agree with TRBD1. V dropped 5 bases and J dropped 5; count of bases not matched to a gene: 8. The CDR3 is made up of 15 amino acids. Germline V gene data show CDR1 as MNHEY and CDR2 as SMNVEV (reference sequence). CDR3 nucleotides: TGTGCCAGCAGTCCCCGACAGGGGGCATTTACTGAAGCTTTCTTT. This translates into CASSPRQGAFTEAFF.

This clone is a singleton in its sample. The V gene is TRBV5-1, the J gene TRBJ2-3; unclear D gene. Germline CDR1 and CDR2: SGHRS and YFSETQ. This CDR3 comprises 11 residues. Between the trimmed V and J ends, which lost 1 base and 6 bases, there was a span of 3 bases. The DNA of the CDR3 is TGCGCCAGCAGCTTGCTGGATACGCAGTATTTT. It codes for CASSLLDTQYF.

The V gene is TRBV6-5, the J gene TRBJ2-7; 7 nucleotides align to TRBD1. V trimming: 4 bases; J trimming: 9 bases; junction bases outside the gene matches: 3. The V gene's germline CDR1 is MNHEY and CDR2 SVGAGI. This CDR3 contains 11 residues. The CDR3 protein is CASSLGGWQYF. The CDR3 DNA is TGTGCCAGCAGTTTAGGGGGCTGGCAGTACTTC.

The chain links TRBV10-3 to TRBJ1-2; 9 positions agree with TRBD1. The CDR3 runs to 17 residues. After removal of 0 bases from V and 3 bases from J, the junction contained 8 bases not matched to a gene. Germline V CDR1 and CDR2: ENHRY, SYGVKD. The CDR3, as DNA: TGTGCCATCAGTGAGTCGGTCCGTACAGGGGGCCACTATGGCTACACCTTC. This translates into CAISESVRTGGHYGYTF.

The chain carries TRBV27 and TRBJ1-2; tentatively, D is TRBD1 (5 bases). This CDR3 is 13 amino acids long. The V and J ends lost 8 bases and 1 base respectively, with 11 bases between them. The germline CDR1 and CDR2 sequences are MNHEY and SMNVEV (reference sequence). CDR3 sequence: CASFGRDNYGYTF. The CDR3 DNA reads TGTGCCAGCTTCGGCAGGGATAACTATGGCTACACCTTC.

The chain is built from TRBV11-2 and TRBJ1-1, with D possibly matching TRBD1 (6 bases). Germline V gene data show CDR1 as SGHAT and CDR2 as FQNNGV. The CDR3 is made up of 16 amino acids. Trimming took 3 bases from V and 4 from J, leaving 18 bases between them. CDR3 sequence reads: CASSFQGRARGTEAFF. The CDR3 DNA reads as TGTGCCAGCAGCTTTCAGGGCAGGGCCAGGGGCACTGAAGCTTTCTTT.

The rearrangement uses TRBV24-1 and TRBJ2-7; D ambiguous. The CDR3 extends over 13 amino acids. Per germline, CDR1 KGHDR and CDR2 SFDVKD. V lost 8 bases to trimming and J lost 0 bases, with 10 bases between them. The CDR3 sequence: CATIVARSYEQYF. The CDR3 DNA reads TGTGCCACCATCGTGGCCCGCTCCTACGAGCAGTACTTC.

This clone has more than one count but fewer than ten. The chain is built from TRBV19 and TRBJ1-4; 9 nucleotides line up with TRBD1. The V gene's germline CDR1 is LNHDA and CDR2 SQIVND (reference sequence). The CDR3 covers 14 residues. Trimming took 3 bases from V and 12 from J; bases not matched to a gene: 8. This CDR3 reads CASSILKQGAELFF. In nucleotides, the CDR3 is TGTGCCAGTAGTATTCTTAAACAGGGGGCTGAACTGTTTTTT.